The 30 T cell receptor beta chains given below trace back to one sample, sequenced in a study of metastatic and nonmetastatic thyroid tumors. TCRdb re-called the PCR reads with MiXCR. The sample lists 30,000 to 35,000 clones; about 15% were seen once. Patients underwent thyroid surgery, and none had received any treatment before it. The sample comprised blood. Receptors originate from a male donor with papillary thyroid cancer or a benign thyroid nodule (not recorded which). Some clones in this sample may be carry-over from other donors' samples.

This clone was seen at least ten times. The rearrangement joins TRBV3-1 to TRBJ2-1, with 9 nucleotides matching TRBD1. Looked up from germline, CDR1 is LGHDT and CDR2 is YNNKEL (reference sequence). The CDR3 is 16 amino acids. The V and J ends lost 1 base and 7 bases, in that order; junction bases with no gene match: 8. The CDR3: CASSQAGQGNLNEQFF. The CDR3 nucleotides are TGTGCCAGCAGCCAAGCTGGACAGGGGAATTTAAATGAGCAGTTCTTC.

This clone was counted a few times. The conserved phenylalanine or tryptophan is not found at the CDR3 terminus, so this likely reflects a read error. The V gene is TRBV29-1, the J gene TRBJ2-1; D remains unclear. Germline values: CDR1 SQVTM, CDR2 ANQGSEA. Between the trimmed V and J ends, which lost 7 bases and 8 bases, there was a span of 12 bases. This CDR3 region has 11 residues. The CDR3 spells CSDLGGHEQFL. CDR3 nucleotides: TGCAGCGACCTGGGCGGACATGAGCAGTTCTTA.

This clone was seen many times. The chain uses TRBV28 and TRBJ1-3; D is undetermined. This CDR3 is 15 amino acids long. V was shortened by 5 bases and J by 4 bases, with 15 bases between the two germline ends. Germline V gene data show CDR1 as MDHEN and CDR2 as SYDVKM. The CDR3 here is CASSPRTVGGNTIYF. DNA for the CDR3: TGTGCCAGCAGTCCCAGGACGGTTGGCGGAAACACCATATATTTT.

This clone was observed at least ten times. CDR3 sequence reads: CASSFSRASYNEQFF. The CDR3 DNA reads TGTGCCAGCAGCTTTTCCAGGGCCTCCTACAATGAGCAGTTCTTC. V gene TRBV5-5 combines with J gene TRBJ2-1; D perhaps matches TRBD1 (5 bases). Trimming shortened V by 2 bases and J by 0 bases, and 9 bases separated the two germline ends. The germline V gene encodes CDR1 SGHKS and CDR2 YYEKEE (reference sequence). The CDR3 consists of 15 residues.

The gene calls are TRBV28 and TRBJ1-5, with a possible D match to TRBD1 (5 bases). This CDR3 has 14 amino acids. Trimming took off 4 bases at V and 5 bases at J, with 12 bases between the two ends. Germline V CDR1 and CDR2: MDHEN, SYDVKM. The CDR3 loop reads CASSSVQGDQPQHF. The CDR3 region has the DNA TGTGCCAGCAGTTCGGTCCAGGGCGATCAGCCCCAGCATTTT. Full variable domain (rest looked up from reference TRBV28 and TRBJ1-5): DVKVTQSSRYLVKRTGEKVFLECVQDMDHENMFWYRQDPGLGLRLIYFSYDVKMKEKGDIPEGYSVSREKKERFSLILESASTNQTSMYLCASSSVQGDQPQHFGDGTRLSIL.

The genes are TRBV10-1 and TRBJ2-7; 9 nucleotides agree with TRBD2. Looked up from germline, CDR1 is WNHNN and CDR2 is SYGVQD (reference sequence). J was trimmed by 4 bases and V by 4 bases; bases with no gene match: 8. The CDR3 totals 15 residues. The CDR3 nucleotides are TGCGCCAGCAGTGCGGGACTAGCTGGTCCTTACGAGCAGTACTTC. It is translated as CASSAGLAGPYEQYF.

This clone was counted ten times or more. The rearrangement uses TRBV28 and TRBJ2-2; the D gene is possibly TRBD1 (6 bases). The V end lost 10 bases, the J end lost 2 bases, and 11 bases lay between the germline ends. The length of the CDR3 is 13 residues. Germline V gene data show CDR1 as MDHEN and CDR2 as SYDVKM. CDR3 amino acids: CATRGTNTGELFF. DNA for the CDR3: TGTGCCACCAGAGGGACAAACACCGGGGAGCTGTTTTTT.

The chain uses TRBV10-1 and TRBJ2-3; 8 bases align to TRBD2. CDR1 is WNHNN and CDR2 is SYGVQD in the germline V gene (reference sequence). The CDR3 length is 16 residues. V dropped 5 bases and J dropped 2; count of bases not matched to a gene: 9. The CDR3 bases are TGCGCCAGCAGTTGGACTAGCTGGAGTTTCACAGATACGCAGTATTTT. It is translated as CASSWTSWSFTDTQYF.

This clone came up many times. The rearrangement joins TRBV28 to TRBJ1-2; maybe TRBD1 (6 bases). In germline, CDR1 is MDHEN, CDR2 SYDVKM. Between the trimmed V and J ends, which lost 3 bases and 7 bases, there was a span of 12 bases. The CDR3 length is 13 residues. The CDR3 DNA reads as TGTGCCAGCAGTTTGTCCAACAGGGTTGGCTACACCTTC. Residues: CASSLSNRVGYTF.

This clone has a count of ten or more. V usage is TRBV28 and J usage is TRBJ2-4; possibly TRBD1 for D (5 bases). The CDR3 sequence is 12 residues long. Germline-derived CDR1 and CDR2 are MDHEN and SYDVKM. V lost 7 bases, J lost 8 bases, and 12 bases lay in between. CDR3 residues: CASKEPGYIQYF. CDR3 coding DNA: TGTGCCAGCAAAGAACCAGGGTACATTCAGTACTTC.

As to this clone: Additional DNA sequences in this sample encode the identical CDR3. The rearrangement joins TRBV20-1 to TRBJ1-2, with TRBD1 matching 10 bases. This CDR3 region has 14 residues. Germline V lookup: CDR1 DFQATT, CDR2 SNEGSKA (reference sequence). V dropped 6 bases and J dropped 8; count of bases not matched to a gene: 12. The CDR3 DNA sequence: TGCAGTGCCCTAACAGGGACAGGGGCAATCGGCTACACCTTC. Amino acids: CSALTGTGAIGYTF.

In its sample, this clone was seen many times. A much bigger clone sits one base away, suggesting this may be a read error. The chain links TRBV19 to TRBJ2-7; 9 nucleotides align to TRBD2. V shed 7 bases, J shed 3 bases, and the junction held 7 bases outside the gene matches. The CDR3 length is 14 residues. Germline CDR1 and CDR2: LNHDA and SQIVND (reference sequence). The CDR3 spells CASKSSGTFYEQYF. As DNA, the CDR3 is TGTGCCAGTAAATCTAGCGGGACCTTCTACGAGCAGTACTTC.

With regard to this clone: A read error may explain this, as a much larger clone is one base away. The chain carries TRBV20-1 and TRBJ2-5, with D possibly matching TRBD1 (5 bases). Germline assignment: CDR1 DFQATT and CDR2 SNEGSKA (reference sequence). There are 14 residues in the CDR3. Trimming removed 3 bases from V and 7 bases from J, with 18 bases in between. CDR3 nucleotides: TGCAGTGCTAGTAGGCCTCAGACAGAAGGGACCCAGTACTTC. Translated, it gives CSASRPQTEGTQYF.

This clone was detected many times. The chain has TRBV10-1 and TRBJ2-5, with 9 nucleotides matching TRBD2. The CDR3 loop spans 16 amino acids. Germline lookup yields CDR1 WNHNN and CDR2 SYGVQD (reference sequence). J lost 7 bases, V lost 0 bases, and 9 bases had no gene match. CDR3 nucleotides: TGCGCCAGCAGTGAGTCTGCGGCTAGCGGGAAGGTGACCCAGTACTTC. Encoded protein: CASSESAASGKVTQYF.

The chain is built from TRBV9 and TRBJ2-1, with 7 bases aligning to TRBD2. V shed 0 bases, J shed 0 bases, and the junction held 3 bases outside the gene matches. CDR1 is SGDLS and CDR2 is YYNGEE in the germline V gene. The CDR3 extends over 16 amino acids. The DNA for the CDR3 is TGTGCCAGCAGCGTAGGTCTAGCGGCCTCCTACAATGAGCAGTTCTTC. Its protein product is CASSVGLAASYNEQFF. Filled out from reference TRBV9 and TRBJ2-1, the complete variable domain reads DSGVTQTPKHLITATGQRVTLRCSPRSGDLSVYWYQQSLDQGLQFLIQYYNGEERAKGNILERFSAQQFPDLHSELNLSSLELGDSALYFCASSVGLAASYNEQFFGPGTRLTVL.

In its sample, this clone was seen many times. This sequence joins TRBV2 and TRBJ2-5, with D possibly matching TRBD1 (6 bases). CDR1 and CDR2 (germline): SNHLY, FYNNEI. V lost 6 bases to trimming and J lost 1 base, with 6 bases between them. This CDR3 is 12 amino acids long. The CDR3 DNA sequence: TGTGCCAGCAGACAGGGCCAAGAGACCCAGTACTTC. As protein: CASRQGQETQYF. The full variable domain, its missing parts supplied by reference TRBV2 and TRBJ2-5, is EPEVTQTPSHQVTQMGQEVILRCVPISNHLYFYWYRQILGQKVEFLVSFYNNEISEKSEIFDDQFSVERPDGSNFTLKIRSTKLEDSAMYFCASRQGQETQYFGPGTRLLVL.

This clone was seen ten or more times. The CDR3 coding sequence is TGTGCCAGCAGTTACGCCCGGACTCACGAGCAGTTCTTC. It specifies CASSYARTHEQFF. The rearrangement joins TRBV6-2 or TRBV6-3 to TRBJ2-1; perhaps TRBD2 as D (5 bases). Germline V gene sequence: CDR1 MNHEY, CDR2 SVGEGT. Trimming removed 2 bases at V and 10 bases at J, with 12 bases between. The CDR3 extends over 13 amino acids.

This clone came up many times. The chain is built from TRBV6-2 or TRBV6-3 and TRBJ2-7; no reliable D call. V lost 6 bases, J lost 0 bases, and 9 bases lay in between. CDR3 length equals 13 residues. Germline-derived CDR1 and CDR2 are MNHEY and SVGEGT. Written as DNA, the CDR3 is TGTGCCAGCAGGCCCCGGACCTCCTACGAGCAGTACTTC. This codes for CASRPRTSYEQYF.

This clone has a count of ten or more. The J gene is TRBJ1-2, the V gene TRBV5-8; no definite D call. Trimming shortened V by 1 base and J by 4 bases, and 8 bases separated the two germline ends. The CDR3 has 13 amino acids. Germline lookup yields CDR1 SGHTS and CDR2 YDEGEE. In nucleotides, the CDR3 is TGTGCCAGCAGCTTGTTAGGTTTCTATGGCTACACCTTC. Its protein product is CASSLLGFYGYTF.

This clone was recorded many times. J is TRBJ2-5 and V is TRBV6-2 or TRBV6-3; D assignment may be TRBD1 or TRBD2 (5 bases each). The CDR3 spans 14 residues. In germline, CDR1 is MNHEY, CDR2 SVGEGT. V lost 6 bases and J lost 5, with 16 bases in between. The CDR3 DNA is TGTGCCAGCAGCTCCCTAGGGGAGCGGGAGACCCAGTACTTC. Encoded protein: CASSSLGERETQYF.

This clone appeared a few times. The chain links TRBV5-4 to TRBJ2-1, with 10 bases fitting TRBD2. The CDR3 consists of 15 residues. Germline CDR1 and CDR2: SGHNT and YYREEE (reference sequence). J lost 4 bases, V lost 2 bases, and 3 bases had no gene match. DNA of the CDR3: TGTGCCAGCAGCTTTGGACTAGCGGAATACAATGAGCAGTTCTTC. Protein sequence: CASSFGLAEYNEQFF.

This clone was seen repeatedly, ten times or more. CDR3 bases: TGTGCCAGTAGTTCCCCCAGGGGGCCGTTGAGTGAGCAGTACTTC. This gives the protein CASSSPRGPLSEQYF. The V and J genes are TRBV19 and TRBJ2-7; 8 nucleotides match TRBD1. The CDR3 is 15 amino acids. CDR1 and CDR2 (germline): LNHDA, SQIVND (reference sequence). J was trimmed by 7 bases and V by 5 bases; bases with no gene match: 13.

This clone was found a few times. This could be a read error, since a much larger clone is one nucleotide away. This CDR3 is also generated by other DNA sequences in the sample. The CDR3 nucleotides are TGTGCCAGCAGTCTGGGGGTCGAAAACATTCAGTACTTC. Its protein is CASSLGVENIQYF. The gene calls are TRBV28 and TRBJ2-4, with D possibly being TRBD1 or TRBD2 (5 bases each). Trimming removed 5 bases from V and 5 bases from J, with 10 bases in between. This CDR3 region has 13 residues. Germline-derived CDR1 and CDR2 are MDHEN and SYDVKM.

The chain couples TRBV20-1 to TRBJ2-5, with D perhaps TRBD2 (5 bases). The germline CDR1 and CDR2 sequences are DFQATT and SNEGSKA (reference sequence). Trimming removed 6 bases at V and 5 bases at J, with 22 bases between. The CDR3 is made up of 15 amino acids. The CDR3 protein is CSADQTIGIGETQYF. The CDR3 region has the DNA TGCAGTGCCGACCAGACAATCGGGATTGGGGAGACCCAGTACTTC.

This clone was seen ten or more times. The gene calls are TRBV6-1 and TRBJ2-7; the D call may be TRBD1 or TRBD2 (5 bases each). This CDR3 has 13 residues. Trimming stripped 7 bases from V and 3 bases from J, with 13 bases between. Germline V gene data show CDR1 as MNHNS and CDR2 as SASEGT. The CDR3 bases are TGTGCCAGCACCGAACTTGGGGGCTACGAGCAGTACTTC. This translates into CASTELGGYEQYF.

The chain employs TRBV24-1 and TRBJ2-3; D ambiguous. V lost 10 bases to trimming and J lost 0 bases, with 19 bases between them. CDR3 length equals 16 residues. CDR1 is KGHDR and CDR2 is SFDVKD in the germline V gene. The CDR3 protein is CATWACKDPSTDTQYF. CDR3 sequence (DNA): TGTGCCACTTGGGCGTGTAAGGACCCTAGCACAGATACGCAGTATTTT.

There are many counts of this clone. Relative to the germline gene, one junction end is altered; a read error may explain this. The V and J genes are TRBV4-1 and TRBJ2-6; D unresolved. CDR1 is MGHRA, CDR2 YSYEKL, per germline. This CDR3 has 15 amino acids. The CDR3 sequence: CASTQYSSGANVLTF. The CDR3 nucleotides read TGCGCCAGCACCCAATACAGCTCTGGGGCCAACGTCCTGACTTTC.

The rearrangement joins TRBV4-3 to TRBJ2-2, with 13 bases lining up with TRBD2. This CDR3 is built from 15 residues. Germline V gives CDR1 LGHNA, CDR2 YSLEER. V dropped 4 bases and J dropped 6; count of bases not matched to a gene: 2. The CDR3 coding sequence is TGCGCCAGCAGCCGGACTAGCGGGAGCCCCGGGGAGCTGTTTTTT. This gives the protein CASSRTSGSPGELFF.

The chain links TRBV7-2 to TRBJ2-1; no clear D gene. CDR1 and CDR2 (germline): SGHTA, FQGNSA. Trimming took off 9 bases at V and 8 bases at J, with 17 bases between the two ends. This CDR3 has 13 amino acids. The CDR3 DNA is TGTGCCAGAACCACTTCTTCGGTAGATGAGCAGTTCTTC. It encodes CARTTSSVDEQFF.

This clone was seen ten or more times. With a much larger clone just one base away, this may be a read error. This rearrangement joins TRBV15 to TRBJ1-2; D is ambiguous. The CDR3 has 15 amino acids. Trimming took off 4 bases at V and 0 bases at J, with 12 bases between the two ends. Germline V gives CDR1 LNHNV, CDR2 YYDKDF (reference sequence). The CDR3 loop reads CATSTYGGANYGYTF. In DNA form, the CDR3 reads TGTGCCACCAGCACCTACGGTGGAGCTAACTATGGCTACACCTTC.